The TCR beta chain under discussion was sequenced for a study of T cell responses to AZD1222 COVID-19 vaccine (dated by TCRdb to about 2021). For the study in its entirety: TCR sequencing covered fewer than 250 trial participants: roughly 200 given two doses of AZD1222 and 26 given two doses of MenACWY control vaccine. Trial participants were enrolled by age into subgroups of 18-55, 56-69 and 70-plus years, and roughly 150, 30 and 60 TCR-sequenced participants, respectively, were included in these subgroups. Study-level results and caveats: Conclusions about previously exposed vaccinees are limited, since just 6 or 7 AZD1222 recipients were seropositive for SARS-CoV-2 at baseline. Most participants were white British and females outnumbered males, and the authors suggested that clonal diversity may have been underestimated. The whole spike protein was spanned by vaccine-associated CD4 TCRs, and dominant responses were seen in regions 160-218 and 743-854. The 56-69-year group was small, and its depth increase did not reach significance, likely because of low power. Because no day 14 peak-response samples were available, the repertoires could be characterized only after the peak T cell response. Nearly half of unique spike-specific TCRs reportedly recognized epitopes outside regions mutated in the B.1.351 and B.1.1.7 variants. A significant rise in spike-specific TCR breadth and depth was observed after two AZD1222 doses relative to day 0 and relative to MenACWY recipients.

The CDR3 regions of human TCRbeta chains were subjected to immunosequencing. In the paper's pipeline: TCRs in the repertoires were compared against a reference library of SARS-CoV-2-specific TCRs that had been generated with the MIRA antigen-specificity platform. Breadth was defined as the fraction of unique TCRs that were SARS-CoV-2-associated. Depth was defined as the fraction of total T cells that were SARS-CoV-2-associated. Using the MIRA data, each spike-specific TCR was assigned both to the spike region to which the TCR was reactive and to a CD4 or CD8 class. Log10-transformed breadth and depth values were compared by one-way ANOVA with Sidak's multiple comparisons tests. Held by TCRdb, this immuneACCESS table contains in-frame sequences only and omits some clones. Under half of the omission traces to an unresolved V gene where checked; the cause of the rest is unknown. From that table come the V and J calls and clone size; the DNA was used to work out D and trimming. The sample includes about 79,000 clones, with roughly nine tenths observed a single time. The leading ten clones occupy 6% to 8.5% of the sample.

The sample's time point label is to be understood as: baseline before first vaccination. Explained via the paper, the treatment or condition label denotes: meningococcal conjugate vaccine given as trial control. Samples from vaccinated people were obtained from the UK trials COV001 and COV002, which included a single-blind randomized controlled phase 2/3 trial of AZD1222 (ChAdOx1 nCoV-19) in healthy adults. For TCRbeta chain sequencing, PBMC samples were collected from trial participants at day 0 and at day 28 after the second dose. The germline V gene yields SNHLY for CDR1 and FYNNEI for CDR2. Relative to germline, V is 5 bases shorter and J is 7 bases shorter, with 14 bases between their ends. The CDR3 spans 13 residues, from the cysteine through the phenylalanine. Just CDR3 DNA is preserved here, 39 bases in frame from base 1. Of note for this clone: What this receptor recognizes is not known. No base quality values were provided; no much bigger clone lies one nucleotide off.

The source is an adult in good health. The starting material was peripheral blood, obtained on day 0 of MenACWY control vaccination. The V and J genes are TRBV2 and TRBJ1-2, with TRBD1 perhaps the D gene, on 6 matching bases. The CDR3 amino acid sequence is: CASSPGTSFGYTF. The DNA reads TGTGCCAGCAGTCCCGGGACATCTTTTGGCTACACCTTC.